This T cell receptor beta chain is drawn from a study of response to subunit inactivated influenza vaccine (dated by TCRdb to the late 2010s). Regarding the study in general: To follow how T cells responded to a trivalent subunit inactivated influenza vaccine, the researchers relied on deep quantitative profiling of the T cell receptor repertoire. Study-wide conclusions, independent of this receptor: It was suggested by the authors that each seasonal influenza vaccination may recruit only a limited number of new T cells.

Worth noting for this clonotype: The antigen it binds to is not known. Base-call qualities are not available, and no considerably larger clone is one nucleotide away.

Based on the germline V gene, the CDR1 and CDR2 sequences are LGHNA and YSLEER. Counted from cysteine to phenylalanine, this CDR3 has 17 amino acids. CDR3 DNA is the only sequence kept; it has 51 bases, read in frame from the first base. Trimmed from V: 1 base; trimmed from J: 8 bases; junction bases lacking a gene match: 13. Library creation used RT-PCR. These reads were obtained on an Illumina HiSeq 2500. Using fastp trimming at Q25 and MiXCR clonotype assembly, TCRdb reanalyzed the public sequencing data and kept in-frame beta chains. When rows share a CDR3 protein, they turn into one entry using the most common DNA and genes. The sample table holds hundreds of thousands of distinct CDR3 sequences, of which approximately 17% were seen once. The top ten clonotypes cover roughly a tenth of the sample.

The source was PBMCs from blood, collected approximately 5 days after vaccination. This clonotype originated in a man in his fifties or sixties who received an inactivated influenza vaccine. Donor details come from another sample of the same person, matched by shared clones. The chain is assembled from TRBV4-3 and TRBJ2-1, with 8 bases matching TRBD2. CDR3 loop: CASSQVMLAGWDHEQFF. The nucleotide sequence reads as follows: TGCGCCAGCAGCCAAGTTATGTTAGCGGGGTGGGACCATGAGCAGTTCTTC.